This T cell receptor (beta chain) was captured by sequencing in a study of blood T cells in healthy people across ages. CDR3 length: 12 amino acids. Trimming removed 4 bases at V and 6 bases at J, with 13 bases between. Germline V gene lookup returns CDR1 SQVTM and CDR2 ANQGSEA. A sample-barcoded 5' primer and a J-beta primer mix were used in a second PCR of roughly 6 to 11 cycles. TCRdb re-called the 5' RACE reads through MiXCR, storing one row per CDR3 protein. The sample has 650,000 to 1,000,000 distinct CDR3 sequences, roughly 40% seen once. The rearrangement links TRBV29-1 to TRBJ2-7, with D perhaps matching TRBD1 or TRBD2 (5 bases each). Sequenced: blood. The receptor comes from a man between 18 and 29 years old in good health. This CDR3 reads CSVAVGDREQYF. The CDR3 bases are TGCAGCGTTGCTGTAGGGGACCGCGAGCAGTACTTC.